This T cell receptor (beta chain) was obtained from a study of blood T cell repertoires in COVID-19. Some clones are missing from TCRdb's copy, which holds only in-frame ones; the method was immunoSEQ multiplex PCR. The sample consists of roughly 200,000 clones, 80% to 95% of them appearing once. Unmatched junction bases numbered 5, after V lost 3 bases and J lost 5 bases. CDR3 length: 16 amino acids. Germline CDR1 is KGHDR and CDR2 is SFDVKD. This chain joins TRBV24-1 and TRBJ2-5; 13 bases line up with TRBD2. The TCR was taken from a man aged 50 or older with acute or convalescent COVID-19. The sequencing input was peripheral blood. The CDR3 sequence: CATSDPGLAGVETQYF. The CDR3 bases are TGTGCCACCAGTGATCCCGGACTAGCGGGAGTGGAGACCCAGTACTTC.